A selection of T cell receptor beta chains follows, all from one sample in a study of vaccination and CD4 T cells after COVID-19. Their specific antigens are unknown. Each CDR3 protein gets one entry after TCRdb re-called the PCR reads with MiXCR. The sample carries 10,000 or so distinct CDR3 sequences, about 28% recorded once. Sample: CD4+ T cells from blood, cultured in vitro, taken after SARS-CoV-2 vaccination. Receptor source: a human donor who had recovered from COVID-19. Both conserved end residues are part of each CDR3. A D gene is named only where the DNA matches it firmly. Expanded clones get a size class; other rows say once, few or many, or leave the size out.

D gene,J gene,clone size,V gene,CDR3 protein,CDR3 DNA
.,TRBJ1-5,.,TRBV7-2,CASSLVRDINQPQHF,TGTGCCAGCAGCTTGGTCCGGGACATCAATCAGCCCCAGCATTTT
TRBD1,TRBJ2-5,few,TRBV29-1,CSVTDRDIETQYF,TGCAGCGTGACCGACAGGGACATCGAGACCCAGTACTTC
.,TRBJ2-7,few,TRBV7-9,CASRQTSSYEQYF,TGTGCCAGCAGGCAAACTAGCTCCTACGAGCAGTACTTC
.,TRBJ2-1,few,TRBV10-3,CAISESDGDPTALGPYHNEQFF,TGTGCCATCAGTGAGTCGGACGGGGACCCCACCGCACTAGGCCCCTACCACAATGAGCAGTTCTTC
.,TRBJ1-2,few,TRBV19,CASSPAKDGMYGYTF,TGTGCCAGTAGTCCCGCTAAGGACGGGATGTATGGCTACACCTTC
.,TRBJ1-2,few,TRBV19,CASSTHAGQANYGYTF,TGTGCCAGTAGTACCCATGCAGGCCAAGCTAACTATGGCTACACCTTC
.,TRBJ1-3,.,TRBV27,CASSTHGTPGNTIYF,TGTGCCAGCAGTACGCACGGGACACCTGGAAACACCATATATTTT
.,TRBJ2-7,.,TRBV27,CASRRRGDRVAQSYEQYF,TGTGCCAGCCGCCGTAGGGGGGATAGGGTCGCACAGTCCTACGAGCAGTACTTC
.,TRBJ1-3,.,TRBV7-8,CASSPRVSGNTIYF,TGTGCCAGCAGCCCCCGGGTCTCTGGAAACACCATATATTTT
.,TRBJ1-1,.,TRBV29-1,CSVDLRGSANTEAFF,TGCAGCGTTGACCTTAGGGGGTCAGCGAACACTGAAGCTTTCTTT
.,TRBJ2-6,.,TRBV7-2,CASSLASGANVLTF,TGTGCCAGCAGCTTAGCCTCTGGGGCCAACGTCCTGACTTTC
.,TRBJ2-2,few,TRBV2,CASSERGRAANTGELFF,TGTGCCAGCAGTGAAAGAGGGCGGGCAGCGAACACCGGGGAGCTGTTTTTT
.,TRBJ1-2,few,TRBV6-1,CASSENLNYGYTF,TGTGCCAGCAGTGAAAACCTTAACTATGGCTACACCTTC
TRBD1,TRBJ2-3,.,TRBV12-3/TRBV12-4,CASSFDRGTDTQYF,TGTGCCAGCAGTTTCGACAGGGGCACAGATACGCAGTATTTT
.,TRBJ1-3,.,TRBV29-1,CSVEQTTGNTIYF,TGCAGCGTTGAACAGACTACTGGAAACACCATATATTTT
.,TRBJ2-7,.,TRBV29-1,CGGLQRLAGSYEQYF,TGCGGCGGGTTGCAGCGTTTGGCAGGGAGCTACGAGCAGTACTTC
.,TRBJ2-1,few,TRBV20-1,CSGRENEQFF,TGCAGTGGCCGGGAGAATGAGCAGTTCTTC
.,TRBJ1-5,few,TRBV5-6,CASSWGQGDQPQHF,TGTGCCAGCAGCTGGGGACAAGGCGATCAGCCCCAGCATTTT
.,TRBJ2-3,.,TRBV5-1,CASSLEGIRRASTDTQYF,TGCGCCAGCAGCTTGGAGGGTATTCGCCGCGCGAGCACAGATACGCAGTATTTT
.,TRBJ1-2,.,TRBV6-1,CASSPLVHGYTF,TGTGCCAGCAGTCCCCTCGTCCATGGCTACACCTTC
.,TRBJ2-5,.,TRBV24-1,CATSDPSGLETQYF,TGTGCCACCAGTGACCCCTCGGGCTTGGAGACCCAGTACTTC
.,TRBJ2-1,.,TRBV28,CASSSHSSPGPPTPNEQFF,TGTGCCAGCAGTTCGCACTCGAGTCCGGGACCACCGACCCCAAATGAGCAGTTCTTC
TRBD1,TRBJ1-1,.,TRBV2,CASRRQGEAFF,TGTGCCAGCAGAAGACAGGGTGAAGCTTTCTTT